These T cell receptor beta chains were read from a single sample in a study of tumor-infiltrating lymphocytes in primary liver carcinoma. TCRdb re-derived calls from the multiplex PCR reads in MiXCR, one entry per CDR3 protein. The sample has roughly 180,000 distinct CDR3 sequences, approximately 60% seen once. Sequencing was performed on peripheral blood. The origin of the receptors is a man between 35 and 55 years old with primary liver carcinoma and hepatitis B virus infection. CDR3s include the opening cysteine and the closing phenylalanine or tryptophan. D genes are given only for firm matches. Clone size is not always given. Where it is, it says once, few, many or a class for expanded clones.

clone size,V gene,J gene,D gene,CDR3 protein,CDR3 DNA
once,TRBV6-6,TRBJ1-5,-,CASSYPHRDLQPQHF,TGCGCCAGCAGTTACCCCCACAGGGACTTGCAGCCCCAGCATTTT
-,TRBV5-1,TRBJ1-2,-,CASSSFPTGSGGYTF,TGCGCCAGTAGCTCCTTTCCCACAGGGTCGGGCGGCTACACCTTC
-,TRBV29-1,TRBJ2-1,-,CSVEDASGPNYNEQFF,TGCAGCGTTGAAGACGCAAGCGGCCCCAACTACAATGAGCAGTTCTTC
once,TRBV6-1,TRBJ2-7,-,CANISRGGGYEQHF,TGTGCCAACATCTCAAGGGGGGGCGGCTACGAGCAGCACTTC
-,TRBV7-9,TRBJ1-1,-,CASTVGQLNTEAFF,TGTGCCAGCACGGTAGGGCAACTCAACACTGAAGCTTTCTTT
many,TRBV11-1,TRBJ2-7,-,CASSTGRSYEQYF,TGTGCCAGCAGCACCGGACGGTCCTACGAGCAGTACTTC
few,TRBV24-1,TRBJ2-2,-,CATSDLARDTGELFF,TGTGCCACCAGTGATTTAGCGCGGGACACCGGGGAGCTGTTTTTT
many,TRBV11-2,TRBJ2-1,-,CASSLGYSDEQFF,TGTGCCAGCAGCTTAGGGTACAGCGATGAGCAGTTCTTC
few,TRBV4-2,TRBJ2-1,TRBD1,CASSQGGQGSSYNEQFF,TGTGCCAGCAGCCAAGGGGGACAGGGGAGCTCCTACAATGAGCAGTTCTTC
many,TRBV11-1,TRBJ2-2,-,CASSNQNTGELFF,TGTGCCAGCAGCAATCAGAACACCGGGGAGCTGTTTTTT
few,TRBV6-1,TRBJ2-7,-,CASRVLYEQYF,TGTGCCAGCAGGGTCCTCTACGAGCAGTACTTC
-,TRBV6-6,TRBJ1-2,-,CASSYSKSGYTF,TGTGCCAGCAGTTACTCGAAATCGGGCTACACCTTC
-,TRBV6-6,TRBJ2-7,-,CASRRTNGIRSYEQYF,TGTGCCAGCAGGAGGACTAACGGGATCAGGTCCTACGAGCAGTACTTC
many,TRBV11-3,TRBJ2-5,-,CAGRETQYF,TGTGCCGGCCGGGAGACCCAGTACTTC
-,TRBV6-2/TRBV6-3,TRBJ2-2,TRBD1,CASRPGQEGGELFF,TGTGCCAGCAGACCGGGACAGGAGGGCGGGGAGCTGTTTTTT
-,TRBV11-2,TRBJ2-7,-,CASRLWSGPSGEQYF,TGTGCCAGCAGGCTGTGGTCAGGCCCCTCAGGTGAGCAGTACTTC
few,TRBV12-3/TRBV12-4,TRBJ2-1,TRBD2,CASSGGRSYNEQFF,TGTGCCAGCAGCGGGGGGAGGTCCTACAATGAGCAGTTCTTC